The sequence of this TCR beta chain was determined in a study of T cell changes during pregnancy in multiple sclerosis. Profiling relied on immunoSEQ multiplex PCR, and the TCRdb table lists in-frame clones only, not all of them. The sample holds about 80,000 clones, about 90% seen once. The CDR3 loop spans 14 amino acids. In germline, CDR1 is SGHRS, CDR2 YFSETQ. V lost 4 bases and J lost 2, with 10 bases in between. This clone was found a few times. This clonotype was obtained from a female donor with multiple sclerosis, enrolled in a pregnancy study. The sample consisted of peripheral blood, taken before pregnancy. The chain couples TRBV5-1 to TRBJ1-3, with D unclear. The CDR3 protein is CASSPGRTGNTIYF. For the CDR3, the DNA is TGCGCCAGCAGCCCGGGTCGTACTGGAAACACCATATATTTT.